The source of this T cell receptor beta chain is a study of type 1 regulatory T cells. Looking at the study overall: This in vitro CD4 product, T-allo10, is enriched for Tr1 cells and alloantigen-specific.

Per the germline V gene, CDR1 is SGHRS and CDR2 is YFSETQ. The CDR3 is made up of 14 amino acids. V lost 2 bases, J lost 7 bases, and 14 bases lay in between. This clonotype showed up just a few times. As yet, its antigen is unknown. The graft donor-derived T-allo10 cells reportedly recognize host alloantigens, are anergic, and suppress alloantigen-specifically. TCRdb itself ran the reads through MiXCR, one entry per CDR3 protein. The profile shows tens of thousands of distinct CDR3 sequences, approximately 77% of them singletons. The clonotype comes from a human donor in good health. V gene TRBV5-1 combines with J gene TRBJ2-3; possible D gene TRBD1, 6 bases. Sequencing was done on a sample of cultured T cells, either the whole culture or a sorted T cell fraction (not recorded which). Indicated subset: Tr1-enriched cell product generated in vitro against host alloantigens. CDR3 amino acids: CASSFEQGAYTQYF. DNA for the CDR3: TGCGCCAGCAGCTTCGAACAGGGTGCATATACGCAGTATTTT.